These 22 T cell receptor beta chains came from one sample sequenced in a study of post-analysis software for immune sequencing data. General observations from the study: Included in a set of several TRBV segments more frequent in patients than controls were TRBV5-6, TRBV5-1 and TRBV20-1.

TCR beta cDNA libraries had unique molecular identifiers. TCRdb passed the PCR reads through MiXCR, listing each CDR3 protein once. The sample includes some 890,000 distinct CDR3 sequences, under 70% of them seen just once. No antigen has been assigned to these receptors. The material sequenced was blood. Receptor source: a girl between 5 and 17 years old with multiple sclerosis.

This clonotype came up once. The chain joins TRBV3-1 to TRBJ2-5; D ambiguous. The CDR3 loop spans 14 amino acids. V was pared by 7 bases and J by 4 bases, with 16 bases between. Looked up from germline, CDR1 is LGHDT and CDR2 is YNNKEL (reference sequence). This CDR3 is CASTHTEKGETQYF. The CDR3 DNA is TGTGCCAGCACCCACACAGAGAAGGGAGAGACCCAGTACTTC.

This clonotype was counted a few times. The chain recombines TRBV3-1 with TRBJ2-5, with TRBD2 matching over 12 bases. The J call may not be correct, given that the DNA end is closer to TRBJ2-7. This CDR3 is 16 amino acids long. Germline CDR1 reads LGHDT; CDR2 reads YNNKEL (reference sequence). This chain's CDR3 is CASSQDWTSGVYEQYF. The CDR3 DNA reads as TGTGCCAGCAGCCAAGATTGGACTAGCGGGGTTTACGAGCAGTACTTC.

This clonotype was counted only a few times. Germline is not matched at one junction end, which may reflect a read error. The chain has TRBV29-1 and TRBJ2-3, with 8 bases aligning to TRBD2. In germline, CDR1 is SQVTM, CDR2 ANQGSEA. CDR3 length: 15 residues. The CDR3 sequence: CGVENSGGSTDTQYF. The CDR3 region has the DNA TGCGGCGTTGAGAATTCGGGAGGGAGCACAGATACGCAGTATTTT.

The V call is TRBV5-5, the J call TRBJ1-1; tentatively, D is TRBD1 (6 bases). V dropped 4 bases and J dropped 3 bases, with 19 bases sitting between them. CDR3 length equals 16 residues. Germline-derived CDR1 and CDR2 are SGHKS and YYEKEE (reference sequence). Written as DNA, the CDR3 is TGTGCCAGCAGCCCCATCGGGGGCCTGGGGGACACTGAAGCTTTCTTT. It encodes CASSPIGGLGDTEAFF.

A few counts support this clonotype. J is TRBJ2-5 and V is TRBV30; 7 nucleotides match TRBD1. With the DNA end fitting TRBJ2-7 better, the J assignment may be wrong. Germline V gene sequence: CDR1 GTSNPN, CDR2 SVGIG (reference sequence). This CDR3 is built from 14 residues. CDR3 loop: CAWSVRTGHHEQYF. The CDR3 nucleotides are TGTGCCTGGAGTGTAAGGACAGGCCACCACGAGCAGTACTTC.

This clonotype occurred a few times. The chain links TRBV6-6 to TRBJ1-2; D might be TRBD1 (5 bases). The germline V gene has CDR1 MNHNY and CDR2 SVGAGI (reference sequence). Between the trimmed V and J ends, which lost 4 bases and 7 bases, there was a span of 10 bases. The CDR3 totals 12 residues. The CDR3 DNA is TGTGCCAGCAGTTCAACAGGAGCTGGCTACACCTTC. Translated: CASSSTGAGYTF.

CDR3 sequence reads: CSATGDRYNEQFF. DNA of the CDR3: TGCAGTGCTACTGGGGACAGGTACAATGAGCAGTTCTTC. The chain couples TRBV20-1 to TRBJ2-1; 8 positions match TRBD1. The CDR3 extends over 13 amino acids. V shed 4 bases and J 4 bases; nucleotides not matched to a gene: 3. Germline lookup yields CDR1 DFQATT and CDR2 SNEGSKA (reference sequence).

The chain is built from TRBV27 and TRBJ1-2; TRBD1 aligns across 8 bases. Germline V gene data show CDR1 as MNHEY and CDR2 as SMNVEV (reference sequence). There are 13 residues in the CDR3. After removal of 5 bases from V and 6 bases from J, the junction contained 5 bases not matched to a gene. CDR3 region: CASSETGVNGYTF. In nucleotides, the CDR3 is TGTGCCAGCAGTGAGACAGGGGTAAATGGCTACACCTTC.

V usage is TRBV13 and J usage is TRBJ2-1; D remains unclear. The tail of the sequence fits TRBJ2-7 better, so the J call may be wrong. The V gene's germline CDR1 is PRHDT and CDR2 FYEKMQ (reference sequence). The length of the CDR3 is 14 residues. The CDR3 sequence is CASSPRSSYNEQYF. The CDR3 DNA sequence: TGTGCCAGCAGCCCCAGGAGCTCCTACAATGAGCAGTACTTC.

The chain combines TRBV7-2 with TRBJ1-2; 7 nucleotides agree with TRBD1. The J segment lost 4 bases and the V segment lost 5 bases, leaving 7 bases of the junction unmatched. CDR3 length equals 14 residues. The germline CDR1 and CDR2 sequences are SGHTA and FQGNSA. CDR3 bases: TGTGCCAGCAGCCGCCAGGGGACAGCCTATGGCTACACCTTC. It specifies CASSRQGTAYGYTF.

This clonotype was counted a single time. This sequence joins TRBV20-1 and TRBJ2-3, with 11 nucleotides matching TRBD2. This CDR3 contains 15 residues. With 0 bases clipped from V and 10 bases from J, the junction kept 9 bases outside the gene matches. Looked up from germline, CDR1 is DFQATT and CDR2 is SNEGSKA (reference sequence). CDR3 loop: CSARDFLAGGYAQYF. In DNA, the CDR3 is TGCAGTGCTAGAGATTTTCTAGCGGGAGGTTATGCGCAGTATTTT.

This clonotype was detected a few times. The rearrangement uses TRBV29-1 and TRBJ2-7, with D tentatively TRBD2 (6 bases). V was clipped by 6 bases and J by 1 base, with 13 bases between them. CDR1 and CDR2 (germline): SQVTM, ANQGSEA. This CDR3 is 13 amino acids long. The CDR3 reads CSVRGTVSYEQYF. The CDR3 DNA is TGCAGCGTACGCGGGACCGTATCCTACGAGCAGTACTTC.

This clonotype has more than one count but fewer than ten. For the CDR3, the DNA is TGCGCCAGCAGCCAAGTCACTGGCGGGGGGCCCAATATCCCCTACGAGCAGTACTTC. Translated: CASSQVTGGGPNIPYEQYF. This chain connects TRBV4-1 to TRBJ2-7; 8 nucleotides align to TRBD2. Germline V CDR1 and CDR2: MGHRA, YSYEKL. The CDR3 totals 19 residues. V lost 1 base, J lost 2 bases, and 16 bases stayed unmatched.

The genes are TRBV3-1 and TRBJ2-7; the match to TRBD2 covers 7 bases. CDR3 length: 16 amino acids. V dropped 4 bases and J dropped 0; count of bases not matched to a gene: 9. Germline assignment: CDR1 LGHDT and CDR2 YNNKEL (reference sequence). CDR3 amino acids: CASSPRGAGSSYEQYF. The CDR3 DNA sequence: TGTGCCAGCAGCCCAAGGGGAGCGGGGAGCTCCTACGAGCAGTACTTC.

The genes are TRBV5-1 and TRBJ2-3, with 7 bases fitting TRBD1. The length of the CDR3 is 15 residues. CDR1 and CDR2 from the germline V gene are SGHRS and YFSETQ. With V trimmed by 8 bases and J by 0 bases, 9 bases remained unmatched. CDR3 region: CARNLRQGSTDTQYF. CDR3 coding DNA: TGCGCCAGGAACCTGAGACAGGGAAGCACAGATACGCAGTATTTT.

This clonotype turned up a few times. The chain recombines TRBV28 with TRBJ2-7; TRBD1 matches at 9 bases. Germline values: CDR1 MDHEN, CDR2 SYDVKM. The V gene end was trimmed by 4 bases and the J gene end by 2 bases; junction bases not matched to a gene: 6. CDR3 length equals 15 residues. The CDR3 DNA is TGTGCCAGCAGTTCCCCCGGGACAGGGACCTACGAGCAGTACTTC. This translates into CASSSPGTGTYEQYF.

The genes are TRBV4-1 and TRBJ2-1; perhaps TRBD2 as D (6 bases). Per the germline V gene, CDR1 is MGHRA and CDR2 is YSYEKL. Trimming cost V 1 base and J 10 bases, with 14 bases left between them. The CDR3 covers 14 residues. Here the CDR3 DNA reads TGCGCCAGCAGCCAAGCAGGACTAAGAGACGAGCAGTTCTTC. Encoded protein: CASSQAGLRDEQFF.

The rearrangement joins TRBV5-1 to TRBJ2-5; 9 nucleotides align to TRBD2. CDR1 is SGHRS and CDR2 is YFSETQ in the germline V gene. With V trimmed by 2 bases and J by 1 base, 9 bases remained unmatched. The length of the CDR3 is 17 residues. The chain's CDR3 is CASSFIALAGPQETQYF. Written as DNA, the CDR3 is TGCGCCAGCAGCTTCATCGCTCTAGCGGGGCCCCAAGAGACCCAGTACTTC.

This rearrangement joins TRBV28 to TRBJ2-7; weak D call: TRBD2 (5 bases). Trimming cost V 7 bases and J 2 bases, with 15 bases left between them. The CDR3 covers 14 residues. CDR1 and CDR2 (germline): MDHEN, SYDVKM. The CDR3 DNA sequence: TGTGCCAGCACGATAGGAGGTGATCCCTACGAGCAGTACTTC. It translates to CASTIGGDPYEQYF. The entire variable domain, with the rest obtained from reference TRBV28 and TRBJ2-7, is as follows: DVKVTQSSRYLVKRTGEKVFLECVQDMDHENMFWYRQDPGLGLRLIYFSYDVKMKEKGDIPEGYSVSREKKERFSLILESASTNQTSMYLCASTIGGDPYEQYFGPGTRLTVT.

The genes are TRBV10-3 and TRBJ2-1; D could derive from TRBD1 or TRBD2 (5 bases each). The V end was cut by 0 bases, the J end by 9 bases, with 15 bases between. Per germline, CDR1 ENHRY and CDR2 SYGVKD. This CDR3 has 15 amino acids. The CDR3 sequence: CAISESRDPEGEQFF. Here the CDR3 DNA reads TGTGCCATCAGTGAGTCACGGGACCCCGAGGGTGAGCAGTTCTTC.

In DNA, the CDR3 is TGTGCCAGCAGTAGACAGGGGGCGAGCCAAGAGACCCAGTACTTC. It yields the protein CASSRQGASQETQYF. This chain links TRBV12-3 or TRBV12-4 with TRBJ2-5, with 10 positions matching TRBD1. Germline trimming cut 5 bases from V and 1 base from J; bases unmatched to any gene: 4. This CDR3 contains 15 residues.

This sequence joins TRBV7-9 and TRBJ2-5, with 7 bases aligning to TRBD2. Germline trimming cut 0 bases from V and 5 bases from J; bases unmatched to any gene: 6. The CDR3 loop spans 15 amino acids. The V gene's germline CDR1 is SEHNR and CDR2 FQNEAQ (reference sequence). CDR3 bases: TGTGCCAGCAGCTTAGCGTCGGGGGACTATGAGACCCAGTACTTC. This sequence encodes CASSLASGDYETQYF.